This T cell receptor (beta chain) was captured in a study of CD8+ T cells in alopecia areata (dated by TCRdb to 2016 to 2019). The study in broad terms: High-throughput TCRbeta sequencing was used to examine T cell clonal expansion in alopecia areata in both the C3H/HeJ mouse model and human patients. Amplification of TCRbeta CDR3 regions was done by immunoSEQ multiplex PCR using 35 Vbeta forward primers and 13 Jbeta reverse primers. In humans, TCRbeta sequencing was performed on scalp tissue and on sorted CD4+ and CD8+ peripheral blood T cells from healthy controls and from patients with patchy or totalis/universalis alopecia areata. RNA was obtained with the PAXgene miRNA kit for fixed scalp, the miRNeasy kit for PBMCs, and the RNeasy kit for mouse skin. Scalp clonality was compared across normal scalp (n=4), patchy alopecia areata scalp (n=8), and alopecia totalis/universalis scalp (n=8).

Beyond this particular receptor, the publication reports: Unlike mouse skin, which is dominated by gammadelta T cells, normal human skin has resident alphabeta T cells that are also sequenced, and this complicates analysis of the scalp TCR repertoire. TCR sequences shared between patients were less clear than in mice, possibly partly because of HLA diversity in the patient population. Compared with normal scalp, lesional scalp had higher clonality and more expanded CD8+ clones, particularly in alopecia totalis/universalis, a pattern that suggests antigenic drive.

Worth noting for this clone: What antigen it recognizes has not been identified. It has no much larger one-base neighbor in the sample; base qualities were not kept.

CDR1 SQVTM and CDR2 ANQGSEA are derived from the germline V gene. Cut back by 7 bases and 1 base, the V and J ends lie 11 bases apart. The CDR3 covers 12 residues, taking in both the cysteine and the phenylalanine. This entry keeps only the CDR3 DNA: 36 bases, framed from base 1. The method was the immunoSEQ multiplex PCR assay. For TCR sequencing, RNA was extracted from every sample and reverse transcribed into cDNA to serve as template. SuperScript III was used for first-strand cDNA synthesis, primed with a 2:1 mix of oligo-dT and random hexamers. A synthetic immune receptor repertoire was used to measure amplification bias, and any remaining bias was corrected computationally. The study's processing was this. Raw reads were preprocessed to remove errors, and CDR3 was defined according to IMGT conventions as the region from the conserved cysteine to phenylalanine. To get clonality, Shannon entropy was normalized by log2 of the number of productive unique TCRs and the result was subtracted from 1. CD4 or CD8 identity of scalp clones was inferred by cross-referencing scalp TCRbeta sequences with sorted blood CD4 and CD8 repertoires. Drawn from immuneACCESS, this table holds only the in-frame rearrangements with V and J called that TCRdb kept. Clones are partly lost; checked studies trace under half to an unresolved V gene and leave the rest unexplained. Clone size and V and J calls were adopted from that table, with D and trimming inferred from the DNA. Across this sample there are around 80,000 clones, with about 51% seen only once. The ten largest make up approximately 5.3% of the sample.

From alopecia areata patients, peripheral blood was collected along with lesional scalp punch biopsies. PBMCs were separated by density centrifugation and stained for CD3, CD4 and CD8, after which CD4+ and CD8+ T cells were sorted on a FACSAria. The untreated alopecia areata patients were recruited through a multicenter biomarker study. In a handful of patients from the biomarker study, the blood CD8+ T cells went through an additional sort into NKG2D-low and NKG2D-high fractions. What was sequenced was NKG2D-high CD8+ T cells sorted from blood. In the paper's terms, the cell subset or site label means: sorted CD8+ NKG2D-high blood T cells. This receptor was obtained from a human donor with alopecia areata. The V and J segments used are TRBV29-1 and TRBJ2-7; the best D guess is TRBD1, with 6 bases matching. The sequenced DNA: TGCAGCGCCTTGGGACATTCCTACGAGCAGTACTTC. Translated, it reads CSALGHSYEQYF.